The present entry profiles one T cell receptor beta chain with its context. Its antigen is unidentified. This record comes from a study of vaccination effects on CD4 cells after COVID-19. About the research overall: Two-dose BNT162b2 or mRNA-1273 vaccination was given to participants.

Before sequencing, viral peptide pools were used by the ViraFEST assay to expand antigen-specific CD4+ T cells. Following 10 days of culture, CD4+ T cells were isolated. Vaccine recipients lacked prior SARS-CoV-2 infection and had negative nucleocapsid antibodies. After approximately 2 million PBMC were placed in each well, they were cultured with approximately 10 IU/ml IL-2 and approximately 9.7 ug/ml peptides. Cells had half their medium changed to IL-2 medium on days 3 and 7. Some clones are missing from TCRdb's copy, which holds only in-frame ones; the method was immunoSEQ multiplex PCR. Among 77,000 or so clones listed, 60% to 85% were seen once. V shed 7 bases and J shed 2 bases, with 9 bases lying between them. This CDR3 comprises 12 residues. CDR1 is SQVTM and CDR2 is ANQGSEA in the germline V gene.

The input for sequencing was CD4+ T cells from PBMCs cultured with SARS-CoV-2 spike peptides, taken before COVID-19 vaccination. The source of this sequence is a human donor who received a COVID-19 vaccine. V and J are TRBV29-1 and TRBJ2-1; D is uncertain. The CDR3 sequence: CSGSHTYNEQFF. CDR3 bases: TGCAGCGGTAGTCATACCTACAATGAGCAGTTCTTC.